The clone carrying this T cell receptor beta chain was recorded once. Clones were read by immunoSEQ multiplex PCR, and TCRdb kept only the in-frame ones, dropping some. The table has under 200,000 clones, 86% seen once; the top ten hold under 30%. The data are from a study of blood T cell repertoires in COVID-19. Enrolled through a virtual design, the participants were between about 18 and 100 years of age and came from about two dozen US areas. The CDR3 spans 12 residues. V was trimmed by 5 bases and J by 8 bases, leaving 12 bases between them. CDR1 is SEHNR and CDR2 is FQNEAQ in the germline V gene (reference sequence).

The genes are TRBV7-9 and TRBJ1-2, with no clear D. Material: PBMCs or T cells enriched from blood (not recorded which). The receptor's source is a woman in her thirties or forties in a cohort exposed to, infected with or recovered from COVID-19 (not recorded which). The CDR3 DNA reads as TGTGCCAGCAGCGCCCAGAGGGAGGGCTACACCTTC. This translates into CASSAQREGYTF.